These 7 T cell receptor beta chains were all obtained from the same sample, sequenced in a study of patients and donors after allogeneic stem cell transplantation. TCRdb redid the calling of the RT-PCR reads with MiXCR, one entry per CDR3 protein. The table lists roughly 960,000 distinct CDR3 sequences, approximately 18% of them singletons. Sequenced sample: blood, either unsorted or a sorted T cell fraction (not recorded which). All receptors come from a human donor who was either an allogeneic HSCT recipient or a stem cell or donor lymphocyte infusion donor (not recorded which). It is not recorded whose cells these are; they may come from a transplant donor.

V is TRBV11-2 and J is TRBJ1-3; 7 bases fit TRBD1. V trimming: 3 bases; J trimming: 2 bases; junction bases outside the gene matches: 10. Germline loops: CDR1 SGHAT, CDR2 FQNNGV. The CDR3 has 17 amino acids. The CDR3: CASSFSLQTGTGNTIYF. The DNA for the CDR3 is TGTGCCAGCAGCTTCAGCCTACAGACAGGGACTGGAAACACCATATATTTT.

This clonotype was counted between two and nine times. The chain couples TRBV20-1 to TRBJ1-4; 10 bases align to TRBD1. The CDR3 extends over 14 amino acids. Losses at the gene ends were 3 bases for V and 7 bases for J; bases not matched to a gene: 5. CDR1 is DFQATT, CDR2 SNEGSKA, per germline (reference sequence). The DNA for the CDR3 is TGCAGTGCTAGGATGACAGGGGGCCGTGAAAAACTGTTTTTT. It encodes CSARMTGGREKLFF.

This clonotype turned up a few times. This chain connects TRBV20-1 to TRBJ1-4; D not resolved. The germline V gene has CDR1 DFQATT and CDR2 SNEGSKA (reference sequence). Trimming took off 0 bases at V and 5 bases at J, with 10 bases between the two ends. The CDR3 spans 14 residues. The DNA of the CDR3 is TGCAGTGCTAGAGATCCGCCCGAAAATGAAAAACTGTTTTTT. It yields the protein CSARDPPENEKLFF.

The chain recombines TRBV4-1 with TRBJ1-1, with unresolved D. CDR1 MGHRA and CDR2 YSYEKL come from the germline V gene. V lost 4 bases and J 0 bases, leaving 12 bases between the germline ends. CDR3 length: 15 residues. For the CDR3, the DNA is TGCGCCAGCAGCCCCCACACGGCCTTGAACACTGAAGCTTTCTTT. It encodes CASSPHTALNTEAFF.

This chain uses TRBV2 with TRBJ2-2; the D gene is possibly TRBD1 (7 bases). Germline-derived CDR1 and CDR2 are SNHLY and FYNNEI. V dropped 4 bases and J dropped 3 bases, with 12 bases sitting between them. The length of the CDR3 is 15 residues. CDR3 in DNA: TGTGCCAGCAGTGCACAGGGGACTTACACCGGGGAGCTGTTTTTT. Protein: CASSAQGTYTGELFF.

This clonotype was observed a handful of times. The rearrangement joins TRBV6-6 to TRBJ2-7; D perhaps matches TRBD1 (6 bases). In germline, CDR1 is MNHNY, CDR2 SVGAGI (reference sequence). CDR3 size: 13 residues. The V and J ends lost 6 bases and 2 bases respectively, with 11 bases between them. The CDR3 region has the DNA TGTGCCAGCAGGGGGGCAGCAACCTACGAGCAGTACTTC. Protein: CASRGAATYEQYF.

In this sample, this clonotype turned up a few times. The chain recombines TRBV12-3 or TRBV12-4 with TRBJ1-2; D is uncertain. V was trimmed by 6 bases and J by 3 bases, leaving 17 bases between them. The CDR3 runs 15 residues. CDR3: CASSLALRGHYGYTF. CDR3 nucleotides: TGTGCCAGCAGCCTTGCGCTCAGAGGGCACTATGGCTACACCTTC.